A selection of T cell receptor beta chains follows, all from one sample in a study of identical twins. One entry per CDR3 protein, called by TCRdb with MiXCR from the 5' RACE reads. The sample holds roughly 350,000 distinct CDR3 sequences, 9% to 15% seen once. This sample was also put to use in a study of yellow fever vaccine responses in identical twins.

Specimen: CD8+ T cells sorted from blood. The receptor set was obtained from a young woman in good health. Each CDR3 is given with its conserved first and last residue. A D gene is named only where the DNA matches it firmly. Rows give clone size only sometimes, using once, few, many, or a class for an expanded clone.

NA TRBJ2-5 NA TRBV5-6 CASSFDQGWEETQYF TGTGCCAGCAGCTTCGATCAGGGGTGGGAAGAGACCCAGTACTTC
few TRBJ2-7 NA TRBV6-1 CASSELRDLSSYEQYF TGTGCCAGCAGTGAGCTCCGGGACTTAAGCTCCTACGAGCAGTACTTC
few TRBJ1-4 NA TRBV28 CATKIQGGIEKLFF TGTGCCACCAAAATACAGGGAGGTATTGAAAAACTGTTTTTT
NA TRBJ1-2 NA TRBV6-5 CASSYSARTENYGYTF TGTGCCAGCAGTTACTCGGCTCGGACAGAAAACTATGGCTACACCTTC
NA TRBJ2-2 NA TRBV27 CASSSREAGELFF TGTGCCAGCAGTTCTAGGGAGGCCGGGGAGCTGTTTTTT
NA TRBJ2-5 TRBD2 TRBV9 CASSPSLAVQETQYF TGTGCCAGCAGCCCATCACTAGCGGTCCAAGAGACCCAGTACTTC
few TRBJ2-1 TRBD2 TRBV20-1 CSARDLGGGYNEQFF TGCAGTGCTAGGGACCTTGGCGGGGGGTACAATGAGCAGTTCTTC
few TRBJ2-2 NA TRBV6-5 CASSYSYTGELFF TGTGCCAGCAGTTACAGTTACACCGGGGAGCTGTTTTTT
NA TRBJ2-3 NA TRBV6-5 CASSYGRSADTQYF TGTGCCAGCAGTTACGGCAGGTCGGCGGATACGCAGTATTTT
many TRBJ1-6 NA TRBV4-1 CASSHNSPLHF TGCGCCAGCAGCCATAATTCACCCCTCCACTTT
NA TRBJ1-2 NA TRBV12-3/TRBV12-4 CASSYSSQRYYGYTF TGTGCCAGCAGCTACTCTAGTCAACGCTACTATGGCTACACCTTC
few TRBJ2-6 NA TRBV13 CASSVQGSGANVLTF TGTGCCAGCAGCGTACAGGGATCTGGGGCCAACGTCCTGACTTTC
NA TRBJ2-1 TRBD2 TRBV20-1 CSASPWAGGSDEQFF TGCAGTGCTAGTCCGTGGGCGGGAGGTTCGGATGAGCAGTTCTTC
NA TRBJ2-1 NA TRBV6-1 CASIGELYNEQFF TGTGCCAGCATCGGGGAGTTATACAATGAGCAGTTCTTC
few TRBJ2-3 TRBD2 TRBV15 CATSRVPSSTSGGADTQYF TGTGCCACCAGCAGAGTCCCTAGCTCCACTAGCGGGGGTGCAGATACGCAGTATTTT
few TRBJ2-5 NA TRBV7-6 CASSPSRVSLQETQYF TGTGCCAGCAGCCCCAGCCGAGTGAGTTTGCAAGAGACCCAGTACTTC
few TRBJ2-1 NA TRBV15 CATSSGPLYNEQFF TGTGCCACCAGCAGCGGGCCGCTATACAATGAGCAGTTCTTC
NA TRBJ2-1 NA TRBV4-1 CASSLTPGRGASDEQFF TGCGCCAGCAGCCTAACCCCGGGGAGGGGGGCGAGTGATGAGCAGTTCTTC
NA TRBJ2-7 NA TRBV7-2 CASSAQLPPTYEKYF TGTGCCAGCAGCGCACAGCTACCTCCCACCTACGAGAAGTACTTC
few TRBJ1-6 NA TRBV2 CASSILGPLHF TGTGCCAGCAGCATTCTCGGGCCTCTCCACTTT
many TRBJ1-1 NA TRBV20-1 CSASQVGSTEAFF TGCAGTGCTAGCCAGGTAGGGAGCACTGAAGCTTTCTTT
few TRBJ2-1 TRBD2 TRBV7-9 CASRSGSSYNEQFF TGTGCCAGCAGGAGCGGGAGCTCCTACAATGAGCAGTTCTTC
few TRBJ2-3 NA TRBV15 CATSRDFIGGDTDTQYF TGTGCCACCAGCAGAGATTTTATAGGAGGGGACACAGATACGCAGTATTTT
NA TRBJ2-5 NA TRBV6-5 CASSLSTGYQETQYF TGTGCCAGCAGTTTATCCACAGGGTACCAAGAGACCCAGTACTTC
many TRBJ2-3 NA TRBV12-3/TRBV12-4 CASGTGPFLDTQYF TGTGCCAGCGGGACCGGGCCCTTCTTAGATACGCAGTATTTT
NA TRBJ2-1 NA TRBV2 CASSEGANLSSYNEQFF TGTGCCAGCAGTGAGGGGGCCAACCTGAGCTCCTACAATGAGCAGTTCTTC
NA TRBJ1-1 NA TRBV10-1 CASRNAEWTEAFF TGCGCCAGCAGAAACGCTGAATGGACTGAAGCTTTCTTT
NA TRBJ1-1 NA TRBV7-9 CASSLSSAEAFF TGTGCCAGCAGCTTAAGTTCGGCTGAAGCTTTCTTT
few TRBJ2-3 NA TRBV29-1 CSVDGGDTDTQYF TGCAGCGTTGACGGGGGTGACACAGATACGCAGTATTTT
NA TRBJ2-7 TRBD1 TRBV12-3/TRBV12-4 CASSFAGGQNEQYF TGTGCCAGCAGTTTTGCAGGGGGTCAGAACGAGCAGTACTTC
NA TRBJ2-2 NA TRBV12-3/TRBV12-4 CASSFDGQVIHTGELFF TGTGCCAGCAGTTTCGATGGGCAGGTTATTCACACCGGGGAGCTGTTTTTT
NA TRBJ2-2 TRBD2 TRBV28 CASSQLGIAGGSNTGELFF TGTGCCAGCAGTCAATTGGGGATAGCGGGAGGCTCGAACACCGGGGAGCTGTTTTTT
few TRBJ2-1 NA TRBV7-8 CASSSRQINEQFF TGTGCCAGCAGCTCAAGGCAGATCAATGAGCAGTTCTTC
few TRBJ1-1 NA TRBV7-7 CASSPGVGAGAFF TGTGCCAGCAGCCCCGGTGTAGGCGCAGGAGCTTTCTTT
NA TRBJ2-1 TRBD2 TRBV15 CATSPGAGGSHEQFF TGTGCCACCAGCCCTGGAGCGGGAGGTAGCCATGAGCAGTTCTTC